This T cell receptor (beta chain) was captured by sequencing in a study of OX40 agonist ivuxolimab in advanced cancers. As for the study in general: Dose-escalation patients had hepatocellular carcinoma, melanoma, renal cell or head and neck cancer.

Trimming at V came to 5 bases and at J to 5 bases, leaving 11 bases not matched to a gene. The CDR3 extends over 15 amino acids. The germline V gene has CDR1 MNHEY and CDR2 SMNVEV (reference sequence). The protocol was immunoSEQ multiplex PCR, while the TCRdb copy is restricted to in-frame clones and leaves out a portion. The table lists 65,000 to 85,000 clones, 89% of them singletons. The source material was CD4+ or CD8+ T cells sorted from blood, sampled in a trial of the OX40 agonist ivuxolimab. The chain links TRBV27 to TRBJ2-5; 7 bases fit TRBD1. The clonotype was recovered from an adult with an advanced solid tumor such as melanoma, head and neck, liver or kidney cancer. CDR3 in DNA: TGTGCCAGCAGTCCCCAACTGACAGGGTGGGAGACCCAGTACTTC. It translates to CASSPQLTGWETQYF.